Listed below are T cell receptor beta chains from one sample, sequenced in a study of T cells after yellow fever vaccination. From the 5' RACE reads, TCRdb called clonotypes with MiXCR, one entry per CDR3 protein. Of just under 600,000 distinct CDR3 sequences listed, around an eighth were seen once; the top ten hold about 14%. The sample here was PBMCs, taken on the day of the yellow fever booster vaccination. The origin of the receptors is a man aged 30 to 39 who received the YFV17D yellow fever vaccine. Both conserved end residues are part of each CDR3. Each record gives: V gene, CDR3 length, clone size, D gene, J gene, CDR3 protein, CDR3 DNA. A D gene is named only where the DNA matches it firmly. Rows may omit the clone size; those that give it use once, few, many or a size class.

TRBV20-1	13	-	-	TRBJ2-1	CSARDLGEIEQFF	TGCAGTGCTAGAGATTTGGGAGAGATTGAGCAGTTCTTC
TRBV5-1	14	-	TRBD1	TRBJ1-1	CASSMTGSGTEAFF	TGCGCCAGCAGCATGACAGGGTCTGGCACTGAAGCTTTCTTT
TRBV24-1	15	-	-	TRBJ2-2	CATSDFDRTTGELFF	TGTGCCACCAGTGATTTTGACAGAACGACCGGGGAGCTGTTTTTT
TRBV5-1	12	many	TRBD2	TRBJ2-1	CASSPAGGEQFF	TGCGCCAGCAGCCCAGCGGGGGGTGAGCAGTTCTTC
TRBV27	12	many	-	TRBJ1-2	CASRTSSYGYTF	TGTGCCAGCCGAACTTCTAGCTATGGCTACACCTTC
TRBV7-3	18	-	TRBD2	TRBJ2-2	CASSPTGGSLKNTGELFF	TGTGCCAGCAGCCCAACGGGGGGTTCGCTGAAGAACACCGGGGAGCTGTTTTTT
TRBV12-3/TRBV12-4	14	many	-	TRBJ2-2	CASTIRNGGGELFF	TGTGCCAGCACCATAAGAAATGGGGGCGGGGAGCTGTTTTTT
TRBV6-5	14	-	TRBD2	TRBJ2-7	CASSSWVTSAEQYF	TGTGCCAGCAGTTCATGGGTTACTAGCGCCGAGCAGTACTTC
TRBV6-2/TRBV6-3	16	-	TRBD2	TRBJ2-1	CASSPLGAGGFNEQFF	TGTGCCAGCAGTCCGCTTGGAGCGGGAGGGTTTAATGAGCAGTTCTTC
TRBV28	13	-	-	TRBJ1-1	CASSLPRDTEAFF	TGTGCCAGCAGTTTGCCCCGGGACACTGAAGCTTTCTTT
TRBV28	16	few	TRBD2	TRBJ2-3	CASFEASGRATDTQYF	TGTGCCAGCTTCGAGGCTAGCGGGAGGGCAACAGATACGCAGTATTTT
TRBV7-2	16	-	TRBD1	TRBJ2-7	CASSLLRDRDFYEQYF	TGTGCCAGCAGCCTCCTTAGGGACAGGGATTTCTACGAGCAGTACTTC
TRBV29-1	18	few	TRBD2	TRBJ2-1	CSVEGGTSGRRARDEQFF	TGCAGCGTTGAAGGGGGGACTAGCGGGAGAAGAGCACGGGATGAGCAGTTCTTC
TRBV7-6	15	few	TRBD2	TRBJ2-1	CASSLPGLAVNEQFF	TGTGCCAGCAGCCTTCCGGGACTAGCGGTCAATGAGCAGTTCTTC
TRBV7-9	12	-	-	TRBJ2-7	CASSVSSGEQYF	TGTGCCAGCAGCGTAAGCTCTGGCGAGCAGTACTTC
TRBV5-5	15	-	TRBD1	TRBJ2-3	CASSRGQVAADTQYF	TGTGCCAGCAGTCGAGGACAGGTCGCGGCAGATACGCAGTATTTT
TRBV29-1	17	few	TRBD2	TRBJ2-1	CSAEGTSGRTFYNEQFF	TGCAGCGCCGAGGGGACTAGCGGGAGGACCTTCTACAATGAGCAGTTCTTC
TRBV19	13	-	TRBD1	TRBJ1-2	CAARRGSGYGYTF	TGTGCCGCCCGCAGGGGGAGCGGCTATGGCTACACCTTC
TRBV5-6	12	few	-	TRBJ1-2	CASSRPVYGYTF	TGTGCCAGCAGCCGTCCGGTGTATGGCTACACCTTC
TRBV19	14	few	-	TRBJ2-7	CASSFGGRTYEQYF	TGTGCCAGTAGTTTTGGTGGCAGAACCTACGAGCAGTACTTC
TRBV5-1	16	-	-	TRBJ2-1	CASSWARVGSYNEQFF	TGCGCCAGCAGCTGGGCCCGGGTGGGGTCCTACAATGAGCAGTTCTTC
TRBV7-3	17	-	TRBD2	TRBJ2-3	CASSLGTSGISTDTQYF	TGTGCCAGCAGCCTGGGGACTAGCGGGATTAGCACAGATACGCAGTATTTT
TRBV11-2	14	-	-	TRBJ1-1	CASSLTRGNTEAFF	TGTGCCAGCAGCCTAACCAGGGGGAACACTGAAGCTTTCTTT
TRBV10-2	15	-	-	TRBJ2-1	CASIPVQGSYNEQFF	TGCGCCAGCATCCCCGTCCAAGGTTCCTACAATGAGCAGTTCTTC
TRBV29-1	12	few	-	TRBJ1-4	CSVKDGREKLFF	TGCAGCGTGAAGGACGGCAGGGAAAAACTGTTTTTT
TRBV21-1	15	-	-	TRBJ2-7	CASRILAGGPYEQYF	TGTGCCAGTCGGATACTAGCGGGAGGGCCATACGAGCAGTACTTC
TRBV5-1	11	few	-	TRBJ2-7	CASSSETEQYF	TGCGCCAGCAGCTCGGAGACCGAGCAGTACTTC
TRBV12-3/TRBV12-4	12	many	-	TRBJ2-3	CASGFGGDTQYF	TGTGCCAGCGGTTTCGGCGGAGATACGCAGTATTTT
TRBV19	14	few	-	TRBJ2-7	CASSNGNSPYEQYF	TGTGCCAGTAGTAACGGTAACTCTCCCTACGAGCAGTACTTC
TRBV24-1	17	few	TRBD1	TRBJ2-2	CATSESSDRVTSGELFF	TGTGCCACCAGTGAATCCTCGGACAGGGTTACTAGCGGGGAGCTGTTTTTT
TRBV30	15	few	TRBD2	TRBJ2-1	CAWSVLTGGPSEQFF	TGTGCCTGGAGTGTACTAACGGGAGGACCTAGTGAGCAGTTCTTC